Given below is one TCR beta chain in context. This sample is part of a study of blood T cell repertoires in COVID-19. At the level of the study: Acute and convalescent COVID-19 specimens originated in the United States, Italy and Spain. Sources were T cells, B-cell-depleted T cells, or PBMCs; the material itself was cDNA or gDNA.

In the source study's methods: Amplification with reference gene primers provided the estimates of nucleated cell counts. Profiled with immunoSEQ multiplex PCR; TCRdb holds only in-frame clones, not every one. Clone size and the V and J calls come from that table; the DNA yielded D and trimming. Here the sample spans over 250,000 clones, about 82% being singletons. The sample was peripheral blood. The source of this sequence is a man between 45 and 60 years old with active or convalescent COVID-19.

The CDR3 sequence is CASSQSRADTQYF. CDR3 nucleotides: TGTGCCAGCTCACAAAGCAGGGCAGATACGCAGTATTTT. The V gene is TRBV18, the J gene TRBJ2-3, with D possibly TRBD1 on 5 matching bases. Germline assignment: CDR1 KGHSH and CDR2 LQKENI. This CDR3 comprises 13 residues. V lost 4 bases and J lost 4, with 9 bases in between.